This record looks at one TCR beta chain sequence and its context. Its antigen is still unknown. TCRdb keeps only in-frame clones here, not all; method: immunoSEQ multiplex PCR. Of fewer than 700,000 clones in the sample, 85% to 95% were seen once. The record originates from a study of shared clonotypes between healthy human individuals. Naive CD8 cells were CD45RO-negative, positively selected for CCR7, excluding terminally differentiated effector memory CD45RA+ cells. The donor population consisted of healthy HIV-negative adults with no recent acute infections or vaccinations. Study findings and constraints: A generally larger estimated richness was seen in naive subsets than in memory subsets. Researchers sampled only blood; tissue repertoires likely differ. Naive CD4 clonotypes overlapped across a few donors at about 5.3%.

Trimming shortened V by 7 bases and J by 4 bases, and 6 bases separated the two germline ends. The CDR3 is 11 residues long. Germline V gene sequence: CDR1 MNHNS, CDR2 SASEGT. The sequencing input was naive CD8+ T cells sorted from blood. This receptor was identified in a woman aged 25 to 45 in good health. The V gene is TRBV6-1, the J gene TRBJ2-3; D uncertain. The CDR3 sequence: CASTRPDTQYF. The CDR3 DNA reads TGTGCCAGCACTAGGCCAGATACGCAGTATTTT.